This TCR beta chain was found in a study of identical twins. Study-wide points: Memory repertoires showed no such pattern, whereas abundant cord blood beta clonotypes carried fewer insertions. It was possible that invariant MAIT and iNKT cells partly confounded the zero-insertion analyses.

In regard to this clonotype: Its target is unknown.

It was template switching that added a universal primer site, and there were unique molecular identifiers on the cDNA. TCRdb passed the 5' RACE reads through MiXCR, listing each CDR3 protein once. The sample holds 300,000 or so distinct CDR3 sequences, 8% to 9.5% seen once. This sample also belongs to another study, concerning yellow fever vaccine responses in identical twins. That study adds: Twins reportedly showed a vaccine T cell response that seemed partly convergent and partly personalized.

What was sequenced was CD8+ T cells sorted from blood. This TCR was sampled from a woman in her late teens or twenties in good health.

The CDR3 loop is CASSFGRTPSGTDEQYF. The CDR3 nucleotides are TGTGCCAGCAGTTTTGGTAGAACTCCTTCCGGGACAGATGAGCAGTACTTC. The V call is TRBV28, the J call TRBJ2-7, with TRBD1 identical over 7 bases. V dropped 3 bases and J dropped 7; count of bases not matched to a gene: 18. Germline V lookup: CDR1 MDHEN, CDR2 SYDVKM. The CDR3 covers 17 residues.